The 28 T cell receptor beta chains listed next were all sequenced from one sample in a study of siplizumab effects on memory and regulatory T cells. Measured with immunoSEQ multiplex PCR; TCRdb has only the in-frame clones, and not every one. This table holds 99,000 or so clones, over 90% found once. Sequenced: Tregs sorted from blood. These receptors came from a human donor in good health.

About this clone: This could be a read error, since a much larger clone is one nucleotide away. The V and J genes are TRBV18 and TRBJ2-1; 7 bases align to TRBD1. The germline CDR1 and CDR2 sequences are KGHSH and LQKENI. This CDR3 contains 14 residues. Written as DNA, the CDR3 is TGTGCCAGCTCAACACGGGACAGCTACAATGGGCAGTTCTTC. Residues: CASSTRDSYNGQFF. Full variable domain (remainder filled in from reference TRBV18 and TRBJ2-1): NAGVMQNPRHLVRRRGQEARLRCSPMKGHSHVYWYRQLPEEGLKFMVYLQKENIIDESGMPKERFSAEFPKEGPSILRIQQVVRGDSAAYFCASSTRDSYNGQFFGPGTRLTVL.

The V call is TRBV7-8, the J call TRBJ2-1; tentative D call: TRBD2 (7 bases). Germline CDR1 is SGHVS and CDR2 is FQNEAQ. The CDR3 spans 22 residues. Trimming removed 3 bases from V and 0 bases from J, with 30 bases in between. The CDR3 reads CASSFQYREAFTSVSSYNEQFF. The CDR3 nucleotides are TGTGCCAGCAGCTTTCAATACAGGGAGGCCTTTACTAGCGTTAGCTCCTACAATGAGCAGTTCTTC.

Here the CDR3 reads CASSLAPTALDTQYF. In DNA form, the CDR3 reads TGTGCCAGCAGCTTGGCCCCAACCGCGCTGGATACGCAGTATTTT. The gene calls are TRBV5-4 and TRBJ2-3; D is uncertain. This CDR3 comprises 15 residues. Trimming cost V 0 bases and J 6 bases, with 14 bases left between them. CDR1 and CDR2 from the germline V gene are SGHNT and YYREEE (reference sequence). Complete variable domain (other parts from reference TRBV5-4 and TRBJ2-3): ETGVTQSPTHLIKTRGQQVTLRCSSQSGHNTVSWYQQALGQGPQFIFQYYREEENGRGNFPPRFSGLQFPNYSSELNVNALELDDSALYLCASSLAPTALDTQYFGPGTRLTVL.

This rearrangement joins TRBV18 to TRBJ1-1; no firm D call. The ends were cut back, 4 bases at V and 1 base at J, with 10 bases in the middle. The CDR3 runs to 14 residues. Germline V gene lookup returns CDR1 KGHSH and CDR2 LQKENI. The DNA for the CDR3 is TGTGCCAGCTCACTAGGCCTCGAGAACACTGAAGCTTTCTTT. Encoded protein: CASSLGLENTEAFF. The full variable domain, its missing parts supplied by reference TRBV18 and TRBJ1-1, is NAGVMQNPRHLVRRRGQEARLRCSPMKGHSHVYWYRQLPEEGLKFMVYLQKENIIDESGMPKERFSAEFPKEGPSILRIQQVVRGDSAAYFCASSLGLENTEAFFGQGTRLTVV.

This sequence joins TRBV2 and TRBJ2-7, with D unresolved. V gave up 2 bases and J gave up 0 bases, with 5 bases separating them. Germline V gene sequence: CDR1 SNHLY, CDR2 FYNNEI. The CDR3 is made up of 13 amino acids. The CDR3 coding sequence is TGTGCCAGCAGTGAACTAGGCTCCTACGAGCAGTACTTC. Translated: CASSELGSYEQYF.

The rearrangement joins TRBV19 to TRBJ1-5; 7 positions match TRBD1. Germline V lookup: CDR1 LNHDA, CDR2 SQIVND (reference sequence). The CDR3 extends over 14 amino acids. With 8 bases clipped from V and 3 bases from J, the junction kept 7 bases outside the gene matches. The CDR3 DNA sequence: TGTGCCAGTCGACAGGGACAAATCAATCAGCCCCAGCATTTT. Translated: CASRQGQINQPQHF.

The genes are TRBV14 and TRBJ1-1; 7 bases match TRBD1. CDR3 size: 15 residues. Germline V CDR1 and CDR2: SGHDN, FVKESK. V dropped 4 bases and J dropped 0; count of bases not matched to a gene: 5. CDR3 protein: CASSRAGGVNTEAFF. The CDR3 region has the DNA TGTGCCAGCAGCCGGGCAGGGGGAGTGAACACTGAAGCTTTCTTT.

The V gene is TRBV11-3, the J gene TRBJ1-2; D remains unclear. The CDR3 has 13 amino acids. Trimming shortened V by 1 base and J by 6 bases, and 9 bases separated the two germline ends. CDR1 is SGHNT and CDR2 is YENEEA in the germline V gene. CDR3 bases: TGTGCCAGCAGCTTAGTCCCAGGCGATGGCTACACCTTC. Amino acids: CASSLVPGDGYTF.

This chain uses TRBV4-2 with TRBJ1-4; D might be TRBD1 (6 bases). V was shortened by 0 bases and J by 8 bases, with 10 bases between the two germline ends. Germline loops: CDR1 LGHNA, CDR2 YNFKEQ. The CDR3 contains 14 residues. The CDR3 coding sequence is TGTGCCAGCAGCCAAGATTACAGGGTCGAAAAACTGTTTTTT. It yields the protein CASSQDYRVEKLFF.

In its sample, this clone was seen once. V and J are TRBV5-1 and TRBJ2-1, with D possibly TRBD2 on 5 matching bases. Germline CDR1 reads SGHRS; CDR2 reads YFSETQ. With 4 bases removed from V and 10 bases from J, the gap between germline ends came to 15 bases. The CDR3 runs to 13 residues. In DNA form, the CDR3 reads TGCGCCAGCAGCACGGACGCTACGGGGGAGCAGTTCTTC. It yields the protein CASSTDATGEQFF.

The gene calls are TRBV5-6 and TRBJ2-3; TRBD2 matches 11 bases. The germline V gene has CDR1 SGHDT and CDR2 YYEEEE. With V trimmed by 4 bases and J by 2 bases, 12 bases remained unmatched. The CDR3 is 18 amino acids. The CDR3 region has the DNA TGTGCCAGCAGCAGTACCGGGACTAGCGGACGATTCACAGATACGCAGTATTTT. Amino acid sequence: CASSSTGTSGRFTDTQYF.

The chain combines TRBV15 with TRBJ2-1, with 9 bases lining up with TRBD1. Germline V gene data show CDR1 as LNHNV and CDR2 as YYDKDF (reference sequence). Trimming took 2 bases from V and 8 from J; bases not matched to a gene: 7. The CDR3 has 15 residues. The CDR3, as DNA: TGTGCCACCAGCAGAACGGGACAGGGTGAGGATGAGCAGTTCTTC. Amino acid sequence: CATSRTGQGEDEQFF.

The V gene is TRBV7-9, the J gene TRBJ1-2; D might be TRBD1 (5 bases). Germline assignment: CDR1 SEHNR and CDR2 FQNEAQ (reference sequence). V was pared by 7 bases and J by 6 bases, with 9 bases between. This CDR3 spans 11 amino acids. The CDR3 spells CASTRADGYTF. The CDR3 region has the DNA TGTGCCAGCACCAGGGCGGATGGCTACACCTTC.

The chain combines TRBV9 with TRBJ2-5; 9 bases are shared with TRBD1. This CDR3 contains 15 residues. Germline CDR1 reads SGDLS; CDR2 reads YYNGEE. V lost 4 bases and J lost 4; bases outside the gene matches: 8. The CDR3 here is CASSPRTGDAETQYF. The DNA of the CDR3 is TGTGCCAGCAGCCCCCGGACAGGGGACGCAGAGACCCAGTACTTC.

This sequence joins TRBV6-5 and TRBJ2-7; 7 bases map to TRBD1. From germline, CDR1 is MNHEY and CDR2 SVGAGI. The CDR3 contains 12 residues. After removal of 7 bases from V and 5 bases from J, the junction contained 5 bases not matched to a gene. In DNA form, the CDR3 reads TGTGCCAGCATCGGGACAGACCACGAGCAGTACTTC. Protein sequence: CASIGTDHEQYF.

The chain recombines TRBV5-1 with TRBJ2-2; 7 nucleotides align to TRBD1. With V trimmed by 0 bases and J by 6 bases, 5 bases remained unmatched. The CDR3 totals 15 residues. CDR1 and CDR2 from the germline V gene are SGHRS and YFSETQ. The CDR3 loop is CASSLGEGAAGELFF. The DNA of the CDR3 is TGCGCCAGCAGCTTGGGCGAGGGGGCGGCCGGGGAGCTGTTTTTT.

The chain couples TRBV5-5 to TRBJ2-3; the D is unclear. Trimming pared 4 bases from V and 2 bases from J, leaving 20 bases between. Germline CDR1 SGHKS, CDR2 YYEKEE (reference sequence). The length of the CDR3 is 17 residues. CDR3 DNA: TGTGCCAGCAGCCCGGGCGCGTTAGGTAGTTTCACAGATACGCAGTATTTT. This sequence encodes CASSPGALGSFTDTQYF.

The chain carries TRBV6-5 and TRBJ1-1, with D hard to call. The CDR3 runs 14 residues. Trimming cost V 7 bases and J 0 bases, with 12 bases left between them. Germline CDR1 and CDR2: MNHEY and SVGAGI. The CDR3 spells CASNRGVMNTEAFF. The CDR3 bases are TGTGCCAGCAACAGAGGAGTTATGAACACTGAAGCTTTCTTT.

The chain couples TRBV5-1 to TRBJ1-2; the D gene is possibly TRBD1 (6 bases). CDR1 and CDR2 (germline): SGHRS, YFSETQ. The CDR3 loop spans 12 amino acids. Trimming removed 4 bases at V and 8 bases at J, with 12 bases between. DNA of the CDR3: TGCGCCAGCAGCCGCAGGGGAGCCGGCTACACCTTC. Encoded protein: CASSRRGAGYTF.

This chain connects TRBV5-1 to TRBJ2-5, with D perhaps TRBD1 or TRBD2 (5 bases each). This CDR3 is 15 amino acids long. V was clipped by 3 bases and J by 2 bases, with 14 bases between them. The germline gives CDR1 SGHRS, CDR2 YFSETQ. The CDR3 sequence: CASSWGRGRQETQYF. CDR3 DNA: TGCGCCAGCAGCTGGGGTCGGGGACGACAAGAGACCCAGTACTTC.

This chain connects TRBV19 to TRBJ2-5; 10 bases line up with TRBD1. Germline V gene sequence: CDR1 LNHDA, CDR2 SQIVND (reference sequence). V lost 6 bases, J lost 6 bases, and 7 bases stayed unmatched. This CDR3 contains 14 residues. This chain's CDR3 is CASRVTGGGQTQYF. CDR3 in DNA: TGTGCCAGTAGAGTGACAGGGGGCGGACAGACCCAGTACTTC.

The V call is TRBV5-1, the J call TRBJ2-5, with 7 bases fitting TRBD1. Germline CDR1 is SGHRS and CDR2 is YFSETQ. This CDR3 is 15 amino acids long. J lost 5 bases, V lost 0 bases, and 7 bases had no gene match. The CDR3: CASSLGQGSGETQYF. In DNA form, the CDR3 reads TGCGCCAGCAGCTTGGGACAGGGATCCGGTGAGACCCAGTACTTC.

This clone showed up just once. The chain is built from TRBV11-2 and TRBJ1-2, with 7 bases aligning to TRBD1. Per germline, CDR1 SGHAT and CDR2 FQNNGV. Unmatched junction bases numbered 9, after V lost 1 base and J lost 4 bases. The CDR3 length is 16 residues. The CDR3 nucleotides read TGTGCCAGCAGCTTAGGACAGGGCGACTACTTCTATGGCTACACCTTC. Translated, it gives CASSLGQGDYFYGYTF. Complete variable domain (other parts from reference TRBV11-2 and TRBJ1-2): EAGVAQSPRYKIIEKRQSVAFWCNPISGHATLYWYQQILGQGPKLLIQFQNNGVVDDSQLPKDRFSAERLKGVDSTLKIQPAKLEDSAVYLCASSLGQGDYFYGYTFGSGTRLTVV.

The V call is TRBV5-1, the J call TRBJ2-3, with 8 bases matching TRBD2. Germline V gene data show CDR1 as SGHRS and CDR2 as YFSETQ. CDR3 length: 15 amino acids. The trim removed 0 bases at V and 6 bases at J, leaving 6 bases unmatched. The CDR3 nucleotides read TGCGCCAGCAGCTTGGCGGGACTAGATTCGGATACGCAGTATTTT. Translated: CASSLAGLDSDTQYF.

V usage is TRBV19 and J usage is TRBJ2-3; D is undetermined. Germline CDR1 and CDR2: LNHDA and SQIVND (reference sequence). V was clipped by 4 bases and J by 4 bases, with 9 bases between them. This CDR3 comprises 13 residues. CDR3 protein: CASSTVMPDTQYF. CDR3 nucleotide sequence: TGTGCCAGTAGTACAGTTATGCCAGATACGCAGTATTTT.

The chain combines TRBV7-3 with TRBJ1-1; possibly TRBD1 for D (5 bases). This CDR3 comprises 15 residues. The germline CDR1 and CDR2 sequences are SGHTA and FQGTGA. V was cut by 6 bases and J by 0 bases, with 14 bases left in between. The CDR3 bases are TGTGCCAGCAGGCGGGGCCCCGGCCTGAACACTGAAGCTTTCTTT. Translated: CASRRGPGLNTEAFF.

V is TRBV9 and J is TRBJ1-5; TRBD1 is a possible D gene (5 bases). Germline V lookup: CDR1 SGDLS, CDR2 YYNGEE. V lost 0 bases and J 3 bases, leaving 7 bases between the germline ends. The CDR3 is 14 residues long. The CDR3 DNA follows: TGTGCCAGCAGCGTAGCAGGGTACAATCAGCCCCAGCATTTT. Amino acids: CASSVAGYNQPQHF.

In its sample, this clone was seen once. In DNA form, the CDR3 reads TGCAGCGTTGACTGGGTAAACTATGGCTACACCTTC. Translating it yields CSVDWVNYGYTF. The J gene is TRBJ1-2, the V gene TRBV29-1; D gene ambiguous. There are 12 residues in the CDR3. Trimming cost V 3 bases and J 2 bases, with 7 bases left between them. Germline assignment: CDR1 SQVTM and CDR2 ANQGSEA.